These 2 T cell receptor beta chains were sequenced from one sample in a study of blood T cells in healthy people across ages. The second PCR ran about 6 to 12 cycles with a sample-barcoded 5' primer and J-beta primers. TCRdb processed the 5' RACE reads anew with MiXCR; each CDR3 protein has one entry. The sample lists 700,000 or so distinct CDR3 sequences; around a fifth were seen once. Sequencing used blood. Source of these receptors: an older man in good health.

In its sample, this clonotype was seen a few times. J is TRBJ2-7 and V is TRBV5-4; D unclear. Per germline, CDR1 SGHNT and CDR2 YYREEE (reference sequence). Trimming pared 2 bases from V and 6 bases from J, leaving 9 bases between. The length of the CDR3 is 12 residues. The CDR3 coding sequence is TGTGCCAGCAGCTTAGGGCAGTTCGAGCAGTACTTC. Its protein product is CASSLGQFEQYF.

The rearrangement links TRBV7-8 to TRBJ2-3; 9 positions agree with TRBD1. The CDR3 sequence is 16 residues long. CDR1 is SGHVS, CDR2 FQNEAQ, per germline. Losses at the gene ends were 5 bases for V and 1 base for J; bases not matched to a gene: 7. CDR3 amino acids: CASSPRDRVGTDTQYF. The CDR3 nucleotides read TGTGCCAGCAGCCCCCGGGACAGGGTGGGCACAGATACGCAGTATTTT.